The clone carrying this T cell receptor beta chain showed up just once. Germline V gene lookup returns CDR1 MNHNS and CDR2 SASEGT. The CDR3 length is 12 residues. Trimming took off 2 bases at V and 4 bases at J, with 4 bases between the two ends. Method: immunoSEQ multiplex PCR; TCRdb's copy keeps in-frame clones and lacks some. The sample contains approximately 26,000 clones, approximately 88% of which appear only once. The data are from a study of blood T cell repertoires in COVID-19. The clonotype originates from a man in his 70s with active COVID-19. Material: peripheral blood. The chain recombines TRBV6-1 with TRBJ2-3; D remains unclear. CDR3 sequence: CASSERADTQYF. CDR3 sequence (DNA): TGTGCCAGCAGTGAACGTGCAGATACGCAGTATTTT.